One T cell receptor (beta chain) is described in this entry. Its target is not known. The sample originates from a study of T cell responses to AZD1222 COVID-19 vaccine. TCRdb's table, derived via immunoSEQ multiplex PCR, lists solely in-frame clones and lacks some. The repertoire consists of 120,000 to 150,000 clones, with roughly nine tenths occurring once and the leading ten covering 1.5% to 2%. Study conclusions and caveats: Within unmutated variant regions lay the reported targets of nearly half of spike-specific TCRs. Clonal diversity may have been underestimated, and the donors were mostly white British, with more females than males. At 160-218 and 743-854, vaccine-associated CD4 TCRs were dominant, and they spanned spike. Baseline seropositivity occurred in only six AZD1222 recipients.

Trimming took off 2 bases at V and 7 bases at J, with 10 bases between the two ends. The CDR3 sequence is 12 residues long. Germline V CDR1 and CDR2: GTSNPN, SVGIG (reference sequence). The sequence came from an adult who received the AZD1222 COVID-19 vaccine. The sequencing used peripheral blood, collected 28 days after the second AZD1222 dose. The chain carries TRBV30 and TRBJ2-3, with D maybe TRBD2 (6 bases). The CDR3 region has the DNA TGTGCCTGGAGTTCCGGGAGTTATACGCAGTATTTT. Translated, it gives CAWSSGSYTQYF.